The clone carrying this T cell receptor (beta chain) has just one count. TCRdb's copy holds only in-frame clones and misses some; the assay was immunoSEQ multiplex PCR. The sample shows approximately 2.5 million clones, approximately 94% of them seen only once. These data originate in a study of shared clonotypes between healthy human individuals. Germline CDR1 and CDR2: SEHNR and FQNEAQ (reference sequence). With V trimmed by 5 bases and J by 9 bases, 21 bases remained unmatched. The CDR3 runs to 18 residues. The sample was naive CD4+ T cells from PBMCs. Subset reported: CD45RA+ positively selected. The sequence came from a man younger than 30 in good health. Some clones in this sample may be carry-over from other donors' samples. The chain is built from TRBV7-9 and TRBJ2-1, with 8 bases that match TRBD2. The chain's CDR3 is CASSQAQTGLDPRSEQFF. CDR3 bases: TGTGCCAGCAGCCAGGCGCAGACGGGACTAGATCCCCGCAGTGAGCAGTTCTTC.